The rows below give T cell receptor beta chains drawn from one sample of a study of T cells in Graves' hyperthyroidism and ophthalmopathy. TCRdb re-derived calls from the multiplex PCR reads in MiXCR, one entry per CDR3 protein. In the table there are around 660,000 distinct CDR3 sequences, 40% to 55% of which are singletons. Sequencing was performed on peripheral blood or thyroid tissue (not recorded which). These receptors were taken from an adult man with Graves' disease, either hyperthyroidism or ophthalmopathy (not recorded which). Each CDR3 is given with its conserved first and last residue. The order of the fields is clone size, CDR3 length, J gene, V gene, D gene, CDR3 protein, CDR3 DNA. The D gene is left open where the match is weak. Clone size is not always given. Where it is, it says once, few, many or a class for expanded clones.

few,14,TRBJ1-6,TRBV7-9,TRBD1,CASVKGAGNSPLHF,TGTGCCAGCGTAAAGGGGGCTGGTAATTCACCCCTCCACTTT
NA,14,TRBJ1-2,TRBV7-9,TRBD1,CASSAGQENYGYTF,TGTGCCAGCAGCGCGGGACAGGAGAACTATGGCTACACCTTC
once,14,TRBJ1-2,TRBV2,NA,CASSLSTMAGGYTF,TGTGCCAGCAGTTTATCAACAATGGCCGGCGGCTACACCTTC
NA,12,TRBJ1-1,TRBV7-6,NA,CASREGFAEAFF,TGTGCCAGCAGAGAAGGCTTCGCTGAAGCTTTCTTT
NA,13,TRBJ1-3,TRBV24-1,NA,CATRAAGVNTIYF,TGTGCCACCCGAGCGGCAGGGGTGAACACCATATATTTT
NA,14,TRBJ1-1,TRBV2,NA,CASRWLSLYTEAFF,TGTGCCAGCAGGTGGTTGAGTTTGTACACTGAAGCTTTCTTT
NA,12,TRBJ1-2,TRBV29-1,NA,CSGTGWGYGYTF,TGCAGCGGCACAGGGTGGGGCTATGGCTACACCTTC
NA,12,TRBJ1-4,TRBV19,NA,CASTLAAEKLFF,TGTGCCAGTACGCTCGCGGCTGAAAAACTGTTTTTT
many,12,TRBJ1-6,TRBV29-1,TRBD1,CSVRTGFSPLHF,TGCAGCGTTCGGACAGGGTTTTCACCCCTCCACTTT
NA,15,TRBJ2-7,TRBV5-4,TRBD1,CASSQLGQGAGEQYF,TGTGCCAGCAGCCAACTAGGGCAGGGGGCCGGAGAGCAGTACTTC
many,15,TRBJ1-6,TRBV7-9,NA,CASSRDGGSNSPLHF,TGTGCCAGCAGCCGCGATGGGGGCAGCAATTCACCCCTCCACTTT
NA,15,TRBJ1-5,TRBV7-2,NA,CASSLRQTGNQPQHF,TGTGCCAGCAGTTTACGACAGACCGGCAATCAGCCCCAGCATTTT
NA,16,TRBJ1-5,TRBV25-1,NA,CASSMSAASSNQPQHF,TGTGCCAGTAGTATGTCTGCAGCTTCGAGCAATCAGCCCCAGCATTTT
many,15,TRBJ1-6,TRBV2,NA,CASSEALGGNSPLHF,TGTGCCAGCAGTGAGGCCTTAGGGGGTAATTCACCCCTCCACTTT
few,14,TRBJ2-5,TRBV20-1,TRBD2,CSARGLAGEETQYF,TGCAGTGCTAGAGGCCTAGCGGGAGAAGAGACCCAGTACTTC
many,16,TRBJ2-2,TRBV19,NA,CASSSRPFEGNGELFF,TGTGCCAGTAGTAGTAGGCCGTTCGAGGGCAACGGGGAGCTGTTTTTT